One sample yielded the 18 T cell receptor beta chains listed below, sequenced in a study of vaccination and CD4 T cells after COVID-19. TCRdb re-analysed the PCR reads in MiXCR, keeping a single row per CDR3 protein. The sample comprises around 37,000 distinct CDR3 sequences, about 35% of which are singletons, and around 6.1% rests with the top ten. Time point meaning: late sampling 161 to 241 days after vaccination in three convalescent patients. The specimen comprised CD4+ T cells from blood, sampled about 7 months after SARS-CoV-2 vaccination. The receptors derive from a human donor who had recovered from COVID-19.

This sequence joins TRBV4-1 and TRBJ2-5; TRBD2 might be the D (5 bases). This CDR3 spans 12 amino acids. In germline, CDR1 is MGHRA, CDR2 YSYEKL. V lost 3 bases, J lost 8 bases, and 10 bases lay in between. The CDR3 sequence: CASSHDGETQYF. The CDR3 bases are TGCGCCAGCAGCCACGACGGGGAAACCCAGTACTTC.

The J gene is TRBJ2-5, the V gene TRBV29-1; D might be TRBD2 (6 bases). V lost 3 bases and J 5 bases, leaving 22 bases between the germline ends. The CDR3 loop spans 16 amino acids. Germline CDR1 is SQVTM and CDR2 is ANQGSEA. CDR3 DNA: TGCAGCGTTGACTTCTCTAGCGCCGAATTTTGGGAGACCCAGTACTTC. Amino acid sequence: CSVDFSSAEFWETQYF. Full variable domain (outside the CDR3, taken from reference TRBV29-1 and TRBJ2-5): SAVISQKPSRDICQRGTSLTIQCQVDSQVTMMFWYRQQPGQSLTLIATANQGSEATYESGFVIDKFPISRPNLTFSTLTVSNMSPEDSSIYLCSVDFSSAEFWETQYFGPGTRLLVL.

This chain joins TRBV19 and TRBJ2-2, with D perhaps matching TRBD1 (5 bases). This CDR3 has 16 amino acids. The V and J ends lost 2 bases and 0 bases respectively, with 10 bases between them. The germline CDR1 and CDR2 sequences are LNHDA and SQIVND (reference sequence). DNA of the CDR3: TGTGCCAGTAGTATAAGCAGGACAACGAACACCGGGGAGCTGTTTTTT. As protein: CASSISRTTNTGELFF.

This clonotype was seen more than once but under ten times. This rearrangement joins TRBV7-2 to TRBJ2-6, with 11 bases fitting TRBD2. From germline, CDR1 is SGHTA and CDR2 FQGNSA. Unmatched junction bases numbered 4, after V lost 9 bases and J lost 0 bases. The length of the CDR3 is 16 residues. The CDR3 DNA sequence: TGTGCCAGAACCGGGACTAGCGGCTCTGGGGCCAACGTCCTGACTTTC. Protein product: CARTGTSGSGANVLTF.

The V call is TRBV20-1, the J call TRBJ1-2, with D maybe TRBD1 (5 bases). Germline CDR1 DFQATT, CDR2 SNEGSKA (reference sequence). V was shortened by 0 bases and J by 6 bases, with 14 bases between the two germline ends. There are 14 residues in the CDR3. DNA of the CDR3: TGCAGTGCTAGAGATTTAGGGGACTGGGATGGCTACACCTTC. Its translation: CSARDLGDWDGYTF.

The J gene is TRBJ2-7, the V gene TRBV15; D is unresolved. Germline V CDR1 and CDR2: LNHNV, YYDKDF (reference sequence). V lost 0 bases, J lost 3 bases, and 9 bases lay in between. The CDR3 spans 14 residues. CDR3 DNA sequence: TGTGCCACCAGCAGAGATGGCAGGTTCTACGAGCAGTACTTC. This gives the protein CATSRDGRFYEQYF.

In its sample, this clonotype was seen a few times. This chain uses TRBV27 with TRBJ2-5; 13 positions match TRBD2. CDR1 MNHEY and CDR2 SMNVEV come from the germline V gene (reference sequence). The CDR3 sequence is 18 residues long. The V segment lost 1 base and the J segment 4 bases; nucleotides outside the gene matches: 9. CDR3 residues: CASSLLSGTSGMGETQYF. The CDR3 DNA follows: TGTGCCAGCAGTTTATTGTCTGGGACTAGCGGGATGGGAGAGACCCAGTACTTC.

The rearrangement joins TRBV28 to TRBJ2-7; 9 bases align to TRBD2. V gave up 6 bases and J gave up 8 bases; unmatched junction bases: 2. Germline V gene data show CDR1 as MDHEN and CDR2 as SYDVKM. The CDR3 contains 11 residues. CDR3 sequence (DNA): TGTGCCAGCAGGACTAGCGGAAAGCAGTACTTC. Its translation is CASRTSGKQYF.

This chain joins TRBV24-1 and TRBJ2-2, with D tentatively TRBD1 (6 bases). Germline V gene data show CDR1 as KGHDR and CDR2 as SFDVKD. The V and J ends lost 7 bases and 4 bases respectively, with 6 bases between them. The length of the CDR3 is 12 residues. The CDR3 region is CATRTGTGELFF. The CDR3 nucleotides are TGTGCCACCAGGACAGGCACCGGGGAGCTGTTTTTT.

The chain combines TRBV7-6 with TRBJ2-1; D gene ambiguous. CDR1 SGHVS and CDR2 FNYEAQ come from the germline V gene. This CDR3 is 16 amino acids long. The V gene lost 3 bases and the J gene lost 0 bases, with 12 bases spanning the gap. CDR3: CASSFASASSYNEQFF. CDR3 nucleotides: TGTGCCAGCAGCTTCGCCAGCGCTAGCTCCTACAATGAGCAGTTCTTC.

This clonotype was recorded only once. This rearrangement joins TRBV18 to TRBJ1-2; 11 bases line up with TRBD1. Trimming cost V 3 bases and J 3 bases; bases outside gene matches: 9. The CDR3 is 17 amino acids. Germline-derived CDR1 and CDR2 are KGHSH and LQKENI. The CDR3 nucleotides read TGTGCCAGCTCACCCTCCGGGACAGGGGGATATCACTATGGCTACACCTTC. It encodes CASSPSGTGGYHYGYTF.

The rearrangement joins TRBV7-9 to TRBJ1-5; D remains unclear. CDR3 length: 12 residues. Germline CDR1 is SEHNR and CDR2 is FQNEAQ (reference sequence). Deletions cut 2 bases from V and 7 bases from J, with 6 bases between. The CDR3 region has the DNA TGTGCCAGCAGCTTATTGCACCAGCCCCAGCATTTT. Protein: CASSLLHQPQHF.

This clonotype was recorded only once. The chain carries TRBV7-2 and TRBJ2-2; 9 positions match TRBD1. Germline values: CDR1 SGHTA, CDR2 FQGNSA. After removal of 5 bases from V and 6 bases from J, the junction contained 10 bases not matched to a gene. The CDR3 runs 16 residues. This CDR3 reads CASSPTSGTGSGELFF. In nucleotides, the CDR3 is TGTGCCAGCAGCCCTACATCCGGGACAGGGTCCGGGGAGCTGTTTTTT.

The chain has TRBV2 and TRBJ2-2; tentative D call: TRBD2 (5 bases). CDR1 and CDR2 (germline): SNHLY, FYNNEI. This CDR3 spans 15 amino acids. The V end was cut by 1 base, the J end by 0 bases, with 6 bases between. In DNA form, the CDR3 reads TGTGCCAGCAGTGAAGGGACTTCGAACACCGGGGAGCTGTTTTTT. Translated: CASSEGTSNTGELFF. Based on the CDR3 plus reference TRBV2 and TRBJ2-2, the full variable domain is EPEVTQTPSHQVTQMGQEVILRCVPISNHLYFYWYRQILGQKVEFLVSFYNNEISEKSEIFDDQFSVERPDGSNFTLKIRSTKLEDSAMYFCASSEGTSNTGELFFGEGSRLTVL.

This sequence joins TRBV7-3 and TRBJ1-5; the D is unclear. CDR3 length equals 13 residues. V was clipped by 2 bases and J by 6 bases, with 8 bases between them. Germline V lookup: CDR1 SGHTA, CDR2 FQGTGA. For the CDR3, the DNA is TGTGCCAGCAGCTTAGGGAACAGTCAGCCCCAGCATTTT. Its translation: CASSLGNSQPQHF.

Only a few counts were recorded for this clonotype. The CDR3 region has the DNA TGTGCCGGGGGGGGCAATCAGCCCCAGCATTTT. Translation gives CAGGGNQPQHF. The genes are TRBV25-1 and TRBJ1-5; a possible D gene is TRBD1 (5 bases). The germline V gene has CDR1 MGHDK and CDR2 SYGVNS. This CDR3 region has 11 residues. V lost 11 bases, J lost 2 bases, and 7 bases lay in between.

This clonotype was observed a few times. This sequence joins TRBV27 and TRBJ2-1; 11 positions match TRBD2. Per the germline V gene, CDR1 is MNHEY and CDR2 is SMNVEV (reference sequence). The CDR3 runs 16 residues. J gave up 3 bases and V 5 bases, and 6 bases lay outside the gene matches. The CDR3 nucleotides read TGTGCCAGCAGTCCCGCTAGCGGGAGGCTCTACAATGAGCAGTTCTTC. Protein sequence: CASSPASGRLYNEQFF.

In nucleotides, the CDR3 is TGTGCCAGCAGTTTTAAGGGAGGGCCGCATCAAGAGACCCAGTACTTC. Amino acids: CASSFKGGPHQETQYF. This chain links TRBV28 with TRBJ2-5, with TRBD2 matching 7 bases. Germline V gene lookup returns CDR1 MDHEN and CDR2 SYDVKM. V was clipped by 3 bases and J by 2 bases; unmatched bases: 9. There are 16 residues in the CDR3.